These 7 T cell receptor beta chains came from one sample sequenced in a study of T cells after yellow fever vaccination. MiXCR, run by TCRdb on the 5' RACE reads, gives a single entry per CDR3 protein. This table holds about 550,000 distinct CDR3 sequences, about 19% found once. The sequenced sample was PBMCs, obtained 15 days after the yellow fever booster vaccination. The receptors here all came from a man younger than 40 who received the YFV17D yellow fever vaccine.

In nucleotides, the CDR3 is TGTGCCAGCAGCGTAGGCCGCGGAGAGACCCAGTACTTC. The encoded protein is CASSVGRGETQYF. The genes are TRBV9 and TRBJ2-5; D gene unclear. The CDR3 contains 13 residues. In germline, CDR1 is SGDLS, CDR2 YYNGEE. The V gene lost 0 bases and the J gene lost 4 bases, with 7 bases spanning the gap.

This clonotype is a singleton in its sample. The V and J genes are TRBV30 and TRBJ2-3, with D perhaps matching TRBD2 (5 bases). The CDR3 is made up of 14 amino acids. In germline, CDR1 is GTSNPN, CDR2 SVGIG (reference sequence). The CDR3 DNA reads as TGTGCTTACCCAGACCAGCGGAGGACAGATACGCAGTATTTT. Translation: CAYPDQRRTDTQYF.

This clonotype was recorded a few times. The genes are TRBV6-7 and TRBJ2-7; 8 bases fit TRBD2. TRBV6-7 is an open reading frame, and its role is uncertain. The V and J ends lost 2 bases and 6 bases, in that order; junction bases with no gene match: 9. This CDR3 region has 15 residues. CDR3 loop: CASSYPFREGGEQYF. The CDR3 bases are TGTGCCAGCAGTTACCCCTTTCGGGAGGGGGGCGAGCAGTACTTC.

The V gene is TRBV6-5, the J gene TRBJ2-1, with D perhaps matching TRBD1 (6 bases). From germline, CDR1 is MNHEY and CDR2 SVGAGI. V was shortened by 1 base and J by 5 bases, with 12 bases between the two germline ends. CDR3 length equals 15 residues. CDR3 region: CASSYFSRDNNEQFF. CDR3 nucleotide sequence: TGTGCCAGCAGTTACTTCTCCAGGGACAACAATGAGCAGTTCTTC.

V and J are TRBV5-1 and TRBJ2-3; 8 bases fit TRBD1. The CDR3 contains 14 residues. V shed 7 bases and J 2 bases; nucleotides not matched to a gene: 6. Germline values: CDR1 SGHRS, CDR2 YFSETQ. The CDR3 bases are TGCGCCAGCCGACAGGGGACATCCACAGATACGCAGTATTTT. Amino acid sequence: CASRQGTSTDTQYF.

A few counts support this clonotype. This chain joins TRBV7-8 and TRBJ2-3, with TRBD2 matching 9 bases. The CDR3 has 15 amino acids. Germline V gene data show CDR1 as SGHVS and CDR2 as FQNEAQ. Trimming cost V 1 base and J 5 bases; bases outside gene matches: 4. The CDR3 protein is CASSLGGRARDTQYF. CDR3 sequence (DNA): TGTGCCAGCAGCTTAGGCGGGAGGGCCCGAGATACGCAGTATTTT.

The chain is built from TRBV7-2 and TRBJ1-2; possibly TRBD1 for D (5 bases). The CDR3 loop spans 16 amino acids. Looked up from germline, CDR1 is SGHTA and CDR2 is FQGNSA. Trimming removed 1 base from V and 3 bases from J, with 15 bases in between. As DNA, the CDR3 is TGTGCCAGCAGCTTAGTTGGGGCTACAGTCGACTATGGCTACACCTTC. Its translation is CASSLVGATVDYGYTF. Drawing the rest from reference TRBV7-2 and TRBJ1-2, the complete variable domain is GAGVSQSPSNKVTEKGKDVELRCDPISGHTALYWYRQSLGQGLEFLIYFQGNSAPDKSGLPSDRFSAERTGGSVSTLTIQRTQQEDSAVYLCASSLVGATVDYGYTFGSGTRLTVV.